This is a list of T cell receptor beta chains from one sample in a study of vaccination and CD4 T cells after COVID-19. In TCRdb, the PCR reads were re-called with MiXCR into one record per CDR3 protein. The sample consists of about 21,000 distinct CDR3 sequences, more than 45% of them appearing once. The source was CD4+ T cells from blood, collected before SARS-CoV-2 vaccination. These receptors all come from a human donor who had recovered from COVID-19. Both conserved end residues are trimmed from each CDR3.

j_call: TRBJ2-7
cdr3_length: 9
v_call: TRBV12-3/TRBV12-4
cdr3_aa: ASSLRNEQY

j_call: TRBJ2-2
cdr3_length: 12
v_call: TRBV20-1
cdr3_aa: SARGTFHTGELF

j_call: TRBJ1-6
cdr3_length: 13
v_call: TRBV9
cdr3_aa: ASSTRRGDSSPLH

j_call: TRBJ1-1
cdr3_length: 12
v_call: TRBV11-3
cdr3_aa: ASSSGQGYTEAF

j_call: TRBJ2-5
cdr3_length: 14
v_call: TRBV24-1
cdr3_aa: ATSDPGLAGVETQY

j_call: TRBJ1-5
cdr3_length: 11
v_call: TRBV11-2
cdr3_aa: ASSLADNQPQH

j_call: TRBJ2-3
cdr3_length: 14
v_call: TRBV7-9
cdr3_aa: ASSLVGTRPSDTQY

j_call: TRBJ1-2
cdr3_length: 11
v_call: TRBV2
cdr3_aa: ASRVIQGYGYT

j_call: TRBJ1-2
cdr3_length: 13
v_call: TRBV20-1
cdr3_aa: SARDLGRGTYGYT

j_call: TRBJ2-1
cdr3_length: 13
v_call: TRBV20-1
cdr3_aa: SASGGNVGRVEQF

j_call: TRBJ2-3
cdr3_length: 11
v_call: TRBV6-4
cdr3_aa: ASRRRGTDTQY

j_call: TRBJ1-2
cdr3_length: 10
v_call: TRBV20-1
cdr3_aa: SASPIFYGYT

j_call: TRBJ2-7
cdr3_length: 13
v_call: TRBV20-1
cdr3_aa: SASRPTSGNYEQY

j_call: TRBJ2-7
cdr3_length: 12
v_call: TRBV15
cdr3_aa: ATSSGTSGYEQY

j_call: TRBJ2-5
cdr3_length: 12
v_call: TRBV9
cdr3_aa: ASSAGQPGETQY

j_call: TRBJ2-5
cdr3_length: 13
v_call: TRBV9
cdr3_aa: ASSVNSAGQETQY

j_call: TRBJ1-5
cdr3_length: 13
v_call: TRBV20-1
cdr3_aa: SARDAPGQNQPQH

j_call: TRBJ1-2
cdr3_length: 7
v_call: TRBV28
cdr3_aa: ASSLPYT

j_call: TRBJ1-5
cdr3_length: 12
v_call: TRBV20-1
cdr3_aa: SASRGPINQPQH

j_call: TRBJ1-2
cdr3_length: 10
v_call: TRBV7-9
cdr3_aa: ASSFQNYGYT

j_call: TRBJ2-7
cdr3_length: 14
v_call: TRBV21-1
cdr3_aa: ASSATWTSGRSEQY

j_call: TRBJ1-5
cdr3_length: 12
v_call: TRBV19
cdr3_aa: ASTRGGSNQPQH

j_call: TRBJ1-2
cdr3_length: 11
v_call: TRBV15
cdr3_aa: ATRDRELTGYT

j_call: TRBJ2-1
cdr3_length: 13
v_call: TRBV20-1
cdr3_aa: SARENRGSYNEQF

j_call: TRBJ2-3
cdr3_length: 11
v_call: TRBV18
cdr3_aa: ASSPRRTDTQY

j_call: TRBJ1-1
cdr3_length: 9
v_call: TRBV6-4
cdr3_aa: ASSDVGQTF

j_call: TRBJ2-3
cdr3_length: 13
v_call: TRBV27
cdr3_aa: ASSLGWGFTDTQY

j_call: TRBJ1-4
cdr3_length: 14
v_call: TRBV7-9
cdr3_aa: ASSRTGVRTNEKLF

j_call: TRBJ2-3
cdr3_length: 14
v_call: TRBV21-1
cdr3_aa: ARGNGTSGSADTQY

j_call: TRBJ1-2
cdr3_length: 12
v_call: TRBV28
cdr3_aa: ATAGVRSNYGYT

j_call: TRBJ2-5
cdr3_length: 9
v_call: TRBV20-1
cdr3_aa: STGGQETQY

j_call: TRBJ2-3
cdr3_length: 13
v_call: TRBV4-1
cdr3_aa: ASSRLAGGTDTQY

j_call: TRBJ2-5
cdr3_length: 13
v_call: TRBV24-1
cdr3_aa: ATSDRRTGVETQY

j_call: TRBJ1-1
cdr3_length: 13
v_call: TRBV19
cdr3_aa: ASSTNGAGGLDIR

j_call: TRBJ2-3
cdr3_length: 10
v_call: TRBV20-1
cdr3_aa: SARPSADTQY

j_call: TRBJ2-5
cdr3_length: 11
v_call: TRBV19
cdr3_aa: ASGSGLRETQY

j_call: TRBJ2-3
cdr3_length: 12
v_call: TRBV30
cdr3_aa: SSEVIAGEDTQY

j_call: TRBJ2-1
cdr3_length: 14
v_call: TRBV15
cdr3_aa: ATSRDYGRGYNEQF

j_call: TRBJ2-2
cdr3_length: 12
v_call: TRBV20-1
cdr3_aa: SASRSANTGELF

j_call: TRBJ1-1
cdr3_length: 13
v_call: TRBV6-1
cdr3_aa: ASSEVTDMNTEAF

j_call: TRBJ2-5
cdr3_length: 12
v_call: TRBV19
cdr3_aa: ASSYDAGGETQY

j_call: TRBJ2-5
cdr3_length: 8
v_call: TRBV20-1
cdr3_aa: SGQEETQY

j_call: TRBJ2-7
cdr3_length: 13
v_call: TRBV20-1
cdr3_aa: SARRSPSGSYEQY

j_call: TRBJ2-7
cdr3_length: 18
v_call: TRBV6-1
cdr3_aa: ASKNLAGTSGSTVSYEQY

j_call: TRBJ2-3
cdr3_length: 14
v_call: TRBV20-1
cdr3_aa: SARRQGGGGTDTQY

j_call: TRBJ1-2
cdr3_length: 13
v_call: TRBV6-1
cdr3_aa: ASSTQGSPNYGYT

j_call: TRBJ2-7
cdr3_length: 12
v_call: TRBV6-5
cdr3_aa: ASSWDRKTYEQY

j_call: TRBJ1-1
cdr3_length: 12
v_call: TRBV28
cdr3_aa: ASSLAGAHTEAF

j_call: TRBJ2-1
cdr3_length: 18
v_call: TRBV10-1
cdr3_aa: ASSPLGLAGGTVSYNEQF

j_call: TRBJ1-5
cdr3_length: 15
v_call: TRBV25-1
cdr3_aa: ASSEHYRVSSNQPQH

j_call: TRBJ2-7
cdr3_length: 13
v_call: TRBV15
cdr3_aa: ATSYQRDPGYEQY